This TCR beta chain comes out of a study of cytomegalovirus exposure and HLA in healthy donors. The PCR was carried out with 60 Vbeta primers and 13 Jbeta primers. Only in-frame clones appear in the TCRdb table, and some are missing; sequencing was by immunoSEQ multiplex PCR. The profile covers around 130,000 clones, with just over 65% appearing a single time and 5.5% to 7% taken by the ten largest. CDR1 is LNHDA and CDR2 is SQIVND in the germline V gene (reference sequence). This CDR3 spans 15 amino acids. Trimming took off 3 bases at V and 2 bases at J, with 11 bases between the two ends. The source of this sequence is a woman aged 55 to 70 in good health and CMV-seronegative. V and J are TRBV19 and TRBJ2-1; maybe TRBD2 (5 bases). Sequenced: PBMCs. The CDR3 DNA reads TGTGCCAGTAGTATTTCACTAGTGGCCTACAATGAGCAGTTCTTC. Protein product: CASSISLVAYNEQFF.